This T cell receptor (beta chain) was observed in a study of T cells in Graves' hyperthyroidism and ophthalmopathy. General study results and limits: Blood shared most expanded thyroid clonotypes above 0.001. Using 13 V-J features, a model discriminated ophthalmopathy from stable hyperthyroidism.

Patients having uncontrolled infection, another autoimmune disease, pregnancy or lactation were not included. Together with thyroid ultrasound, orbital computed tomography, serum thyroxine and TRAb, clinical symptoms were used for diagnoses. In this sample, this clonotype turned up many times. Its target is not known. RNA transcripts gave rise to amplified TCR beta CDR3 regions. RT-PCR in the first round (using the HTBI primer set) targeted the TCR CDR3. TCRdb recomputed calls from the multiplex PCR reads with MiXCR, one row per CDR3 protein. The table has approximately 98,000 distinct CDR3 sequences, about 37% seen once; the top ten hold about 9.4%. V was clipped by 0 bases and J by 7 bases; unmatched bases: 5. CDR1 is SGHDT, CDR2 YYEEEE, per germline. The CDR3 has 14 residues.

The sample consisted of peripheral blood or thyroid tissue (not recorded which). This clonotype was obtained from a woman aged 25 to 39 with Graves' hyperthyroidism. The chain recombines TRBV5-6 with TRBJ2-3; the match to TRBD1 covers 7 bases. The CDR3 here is CASSLAGQVHTQYF. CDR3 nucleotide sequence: TGTGCCAGCAGCTTGGCCGGACAGGTACATACGCAGTATTTT.